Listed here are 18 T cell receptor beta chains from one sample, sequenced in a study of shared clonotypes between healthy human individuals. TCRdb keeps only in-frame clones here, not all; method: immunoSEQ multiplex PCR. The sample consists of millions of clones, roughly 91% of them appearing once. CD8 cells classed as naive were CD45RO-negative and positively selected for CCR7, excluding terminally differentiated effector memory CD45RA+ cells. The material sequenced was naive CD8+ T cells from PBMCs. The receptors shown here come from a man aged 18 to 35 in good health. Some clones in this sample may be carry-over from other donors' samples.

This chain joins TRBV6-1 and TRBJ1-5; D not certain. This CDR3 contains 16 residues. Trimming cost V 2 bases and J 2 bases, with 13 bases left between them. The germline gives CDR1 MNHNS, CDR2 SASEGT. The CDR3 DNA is TGTGCCAGCAGTGAAATTGTGGACGCCGGCAATCAGCCCCAGCATTTT. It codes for CASSEIVDAGNQPQHF.

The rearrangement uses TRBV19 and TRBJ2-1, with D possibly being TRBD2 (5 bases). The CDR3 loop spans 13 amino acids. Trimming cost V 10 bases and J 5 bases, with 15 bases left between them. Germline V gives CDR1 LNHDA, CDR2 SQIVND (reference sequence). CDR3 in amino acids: CANKYGKHNEQFF. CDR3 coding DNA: TGTGCCAACAAGTACGGGAAGCACAATGAGCAGTTCTTC.

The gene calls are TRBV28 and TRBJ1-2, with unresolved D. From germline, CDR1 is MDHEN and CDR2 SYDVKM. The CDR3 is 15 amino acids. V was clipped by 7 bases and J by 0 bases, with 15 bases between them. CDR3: CASIRPTEPNYGYTF. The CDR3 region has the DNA TGTGCCAGCATCAGACCAACAGAACCTAACTATGGCTACACCTTC.

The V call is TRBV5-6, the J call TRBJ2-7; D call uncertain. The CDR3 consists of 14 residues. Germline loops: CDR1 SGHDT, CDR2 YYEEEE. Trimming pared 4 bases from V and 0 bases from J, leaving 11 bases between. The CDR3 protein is CASSPGRASYEQYF. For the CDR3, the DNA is TGTGCCAGCAGCCCCGGACGGGCCTCCTACGAGCAGTACTTC.

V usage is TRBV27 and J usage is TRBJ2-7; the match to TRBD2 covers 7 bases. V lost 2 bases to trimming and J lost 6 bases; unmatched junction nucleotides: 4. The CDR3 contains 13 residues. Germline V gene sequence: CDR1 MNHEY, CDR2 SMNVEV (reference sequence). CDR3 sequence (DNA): TGTGCCAGCAGTTTAAGATGGGGGGGCGAGCAGTACTTC. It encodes CASSLRWGGEQYF.

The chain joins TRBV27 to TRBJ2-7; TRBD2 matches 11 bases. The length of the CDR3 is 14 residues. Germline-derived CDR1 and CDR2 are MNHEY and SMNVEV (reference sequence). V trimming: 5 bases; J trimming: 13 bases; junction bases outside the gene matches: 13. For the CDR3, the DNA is TGTGCCAGCAGTCCGACTAGCGGGATAGTGATCCAATACTTC. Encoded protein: CASSPTSGIVIQYF.

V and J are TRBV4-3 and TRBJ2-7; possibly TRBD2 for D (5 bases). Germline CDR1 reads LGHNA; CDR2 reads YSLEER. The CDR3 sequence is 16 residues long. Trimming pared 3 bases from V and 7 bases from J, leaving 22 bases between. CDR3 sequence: CASSHPVLSNGGEQYF. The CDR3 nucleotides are TGCGCCAGCAGCCACCCGGTTTTAAGTAACGGAGGAGAGCAGTACTTC.

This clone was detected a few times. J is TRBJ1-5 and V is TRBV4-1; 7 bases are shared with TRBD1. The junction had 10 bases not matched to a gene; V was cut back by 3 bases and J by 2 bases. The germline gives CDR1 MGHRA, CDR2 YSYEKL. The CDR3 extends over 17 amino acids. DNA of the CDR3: TGCGCCAGCAGCCAGGGCCCACAGGGGATGGGCAATCAGCCCCAGCATTTT. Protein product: CASSQGPQGMGNQPQHF.

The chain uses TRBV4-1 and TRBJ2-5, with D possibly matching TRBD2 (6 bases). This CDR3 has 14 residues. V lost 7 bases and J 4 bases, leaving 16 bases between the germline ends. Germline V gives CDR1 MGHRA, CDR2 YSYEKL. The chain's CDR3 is CASTTREGGETQYF. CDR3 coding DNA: TGCGCCAGCACCACGAGAGAGGGAGGAGAGACCCAGTACTTC.

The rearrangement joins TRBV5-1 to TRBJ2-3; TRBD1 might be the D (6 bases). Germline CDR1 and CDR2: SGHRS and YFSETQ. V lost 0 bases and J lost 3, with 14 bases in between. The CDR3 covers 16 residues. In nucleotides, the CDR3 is TGCGCCAGCAGCTTGGCTGGCAGGGGAAGAACAGATACGCAGTATTTT. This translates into CASSLAGRGRTDTQYF.

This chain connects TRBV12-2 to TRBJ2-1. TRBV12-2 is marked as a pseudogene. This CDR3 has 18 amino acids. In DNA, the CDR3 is TGTGCAAGTCGCCCTAGAATCCCAGTCTTAACAGCCTACAATGAGCAGTTCTTC. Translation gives CASRPRIPVLTAYNEQFF.

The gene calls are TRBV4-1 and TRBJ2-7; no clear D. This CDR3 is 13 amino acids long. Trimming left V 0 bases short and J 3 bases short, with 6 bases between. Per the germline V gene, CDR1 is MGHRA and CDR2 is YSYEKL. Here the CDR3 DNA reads TGCGCCAGCAGCCAAGATGTTTACTACGAGCAGTACTTC. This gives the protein CASSQDVYYEQYF.

CDR3 in amino acids: CASSLHYEQYF. The DNA for the CDR3 is TGTGCCAGCAGCCTACACTACGAGCAGTACTTC. The J gene is TRBJ2-7, the V gene TRBV6-6; no firm D call. The CDR3 totals 11 residues. Germline CDR1 and CDR2: MNHNY and SVGAGI (reference sequence). V lost 6 bases and J lost 3, with 6 bases in between.

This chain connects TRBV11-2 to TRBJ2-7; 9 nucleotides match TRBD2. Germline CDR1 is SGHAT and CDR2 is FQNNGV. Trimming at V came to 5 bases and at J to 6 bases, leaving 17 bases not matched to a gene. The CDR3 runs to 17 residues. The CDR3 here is CASSPHIFSGSPPEQYF. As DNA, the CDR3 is TGTGCCAGCAGCCCCCACATTTTTAGCGGGAGTCCCCCCGAGCAGTACTTC.

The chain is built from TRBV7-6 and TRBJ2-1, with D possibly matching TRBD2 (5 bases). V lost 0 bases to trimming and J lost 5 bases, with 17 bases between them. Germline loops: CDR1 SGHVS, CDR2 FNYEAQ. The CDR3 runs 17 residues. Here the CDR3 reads CASSLAAGISVNNEQFF. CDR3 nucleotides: TGTGCCAGCAGCTTAGCTGCCGGGATTTCAGTCAACAATGAGCAGTTCTTC.

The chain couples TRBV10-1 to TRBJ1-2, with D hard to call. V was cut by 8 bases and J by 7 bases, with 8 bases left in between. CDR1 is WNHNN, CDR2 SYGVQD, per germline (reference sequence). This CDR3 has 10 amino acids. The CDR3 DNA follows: TGCGCCAGCGGTTGTCCTGGCTACACCTTC. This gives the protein CASGCPGYTF.

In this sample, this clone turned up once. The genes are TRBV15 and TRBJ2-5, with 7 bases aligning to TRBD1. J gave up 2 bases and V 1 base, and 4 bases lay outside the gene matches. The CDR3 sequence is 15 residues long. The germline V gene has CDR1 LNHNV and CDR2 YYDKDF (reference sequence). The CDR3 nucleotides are TGTGCCACCAGCAGAGGCCGGGACAGACAAGAGACCCAGTACTTC. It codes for CATSRGRDRQETQYF. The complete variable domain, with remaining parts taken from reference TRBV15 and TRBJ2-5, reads DAMVIQNPRYQVTQFGKPVTLSCSQTLNHNVMYWYQQKSSQAPKLLFHYYDKDFNNEADTPDNFQSRRPNTSFCFLDIRSPGLGDTAMYLCATSRGRDRQETQYFGPGTRLLVL.

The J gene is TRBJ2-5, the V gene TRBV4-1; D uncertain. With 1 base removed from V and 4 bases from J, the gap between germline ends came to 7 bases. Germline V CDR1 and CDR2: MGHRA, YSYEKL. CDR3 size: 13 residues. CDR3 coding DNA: TGCGCCAGCAGCCAAGGGTGGACAGAGACCCAGTACTTC. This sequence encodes CASSQGWTETQYF.